This T cell receptor beta chain was sequenced in a study of prognosis after radiotherapy for stage I lung cancer. Overall study findings and caveats: Reports indicated that TRBV and TRBJ gene usage differed between patients with and without metastases, including differences in about nine V and a couple of J genes after SBRT.

As for this clonotype: The target antigen is unknown.

It was by two-round multiplex PCR that TCR beta CDR3 was amplified from genomic DNA. Individual primers that were specific to each TRBV and TRBJ gene served in first-round PCR. TCRdb ran MiXCR on the multiplex PCR reads and lists one entry per CDR3 protein. The sample has about 34,000 distinct CDR3 sequences, about 34% seen once; the top ten hold approximately 15%. The CDR3 contains 17 residues. Germline lookup yields CDR1 MNHNS and CDR2 SASEGT. The ends lost 8 bases at V and 3 bases at J; junction bases unmatched: 14. The sequence came from a donor over 45 with non-small cell lung cancer. Sequences were derived from PBMCs, sampled before or after stereotactic body radiation therapy (not recorded which). The V gene is TRBV6-1, the J gene TRBJ2-2, with TRBD2 matching 8 bases. CDR3 residues: CASGGFGSGGYTGELFF. The CDR3 DNA is TGTGCCAGCGGAGGATTTGGGAGCGGGGGTTACACCGGGGAGCTGTTTTTT.